Below, 12 T cell receptor beta chains from the same sample are listed, as sequenced in a study of blood T cell repertoires in COVID-19. The table came from immunoSEQ multiplex PCR; TCRdb's copy has only in-frame clones and leaves some out. The sample has 100,000 to 150,000 clones; 80% to 85% are singletons. The sequenced sample was peripheral blood. These TCRs come from a woman in her forties or fifties with acute or convalescent COVID-19.

The chain combines TRBV12-5 with TRBJ2-3, with TRBD1 matching 7 bases. Germline V gene lookup returns CDR1 LGHNT and CDR2 FRNRAP. The CDR3 has 16 amino acids. V lost 4 bases to trimming and J lost 5 bases; unmatched junction nucleotides: 12. The CDR3 nucleotides are TGTGCTAGTGGTTACGCCCGACAGGGCTGGGGAGATACGCAGTATTTT. Protein product: CASGYARQGWGDTQYF.

V gene TRBV20-1 combines with J gene TRBJ2-7; 9 nucleotides agree with TRBD2. Germline values: CDR1 DFQATT, CDR2 SNEGSKA (reference sequence). This CDR3 region has 11 residues. For the CDR3, the DNA is TGCAGGGTTAGCGGGGGCTACGAGCAGTACTTC. Protein: CRVSGGYEQYF.

This clone came up a few times. The V and J genes are TRBV11-2 and TRBJ1-4; a possible D gene is TRBD1 (6 bases). With 8 bases removed from V and 6 bases from J, the gap between germline ends came to 19 bases. There are 15 residues in the CDR3. The germline V gene has CDR1 SGHAT and CDR2 FQNNGV. The CDR3 here is CASASSDSFDEKLFF. The CDR3 nucleotides read TGTGCCAGCGCTTCCTCGGACAGTTTTGATGAAAAACTGTTTTTT.

This rearrangement joins TRBV14 to TRBJ1-1; a weak D match, TRBD1 (5 bases). The CDR3 length is 14 residues. Germline V gene sequence: CDR1 SGHDN, CDR2 FVKESK. V lost 4 bases and J 10 bases, leaving 19 bases between the germline ends. The CDR3 region has the DNA TGTGCCAGCAGCCGCCGGCAGGGTGAATGGGTAGCTTTCTTT. This translates into CASSRRQGEWVAFF.

This rearrangement joins TRBV29-1 to TRBJ2-1; 14 bases line up with TRBD2. The CDR3 covers 14 residues. Germline V gene lookup returns CDR1 SQVTM and CDR2 ANQGSEA. V lost 6 bases and J lost 9; bases outside the gene matches: 7. CDR3 residues: CSVLGLAGVVEQFF. The CDR3 DNA reads as TGCAGCGTCTTGGGACTAGCGGGAGTGGTTGAGCAGTTCTTC.

The chain combines TRBV25-1 with TRBJ2-3; D remains unclear. Germline V gene lookup returns CDR1 MGHDK and CDR2 SYGVNS. Trimming shortened V by 4 bases and J by 3 bases, and 8 bases separated the two germline ends. The CDR3 runs to 13 residues. Here the CDR3 DNA reads TGTGCCAGCAGTGCAGCGAATACAGATACGCAGTATTTT. This encodes CASSAANTDTQYF.

This clone was seen a handful of times. V is TRBV10-3 and J is TRBJ1-1, with D tentatively TRBD1 (6 bases). Trimming pared 4 bases from V and 4 bases from J, leaving 13 bases between. Germline V gives CDR1 ENHRY, CDR2 SYGVKD. CDR3 length: 14 amino acids. CDR3 amino acids: CAISVGGPSTEAFF. CDR3 nucleotides: TGTGCCATCAGTGTCGGGGGGCCGAGCACTGAAGCTTTCTTT.

This rearrangement joins TRBV12-3 or TRBV12-4 to TRBJ1-6; TRBD1 agrees at 8 bases. The V and J ends lost 7 bases and 8 bases, in that order; junction bases with no gene match: 4. This CDR3 spans 13 amino acids. DNA for the CDR3: TGTGCCAGCACTGGACAGGGTGATTCACCCCTCCACTTT. It is translated as CASTGQGDSPLHF.

The rearrangement links TRBV3-1 (or the pseudogene TRBV3-2) to TRBJ1-1; perhaps TRBD1 as D (5 bases). The CDR3 totals 16 residues. V dropped 1 base and J dropped 1 base, with 13 bases sitting between them. The germline gives CDR1 LGHDT, CDR2 YNNKEL (reference sequence). CDR3 loop: CASSQGVLTGNTEAFF. The CDR3 DNA is TGTGCCAGCAGCCAAGGGGTCCTAACAGGGAACACTGAAGCTTTCTTT.

The J gene is TRBJ2-1, the V gene TRBV20-1; unclear D gene. From germline, CDR1 is DFQATT and CDR2 SNEGSKA (reference sequence). This CDR3 has 10 amino acids. V lost 6 bases and J 4 bases, leaving 4 bases between the germline ends. The DNA for the CDR3 is TGCAGTGCCAAATACAATGAGCAGTTCTTC. This sequence encodes CSAKYNEQFF.

In DNA, the CDR3 is TGCGCCAGCAGTGAAAGCGGGGGAGTGTCAAAACTGTTTTTT. This translates into CASSESGGVSKLFF. This chain connects TRBV10-2 to TRBJ1-4; tentatively, D is TRBD1 (5 bases). Between the trimmed V and J ends, which lost 3 bases and 10 bases, there was a span of 15 bases. The CDR3 loop spans 14 amino acids. The germline V gene encodes CDR1 WSHSY and CDR2 SAAADI.

The genes are TRBV5-1 and TRBJ2-2, with TRBD2 matching 10 bases. V was pared by 4 bases and J by 6 bases, with 9 bases of the junction left unmatched. CDR1 is SGHRS and CDR2 is YFSETQ in the germline V gene. The CDR3 contains 16 residues. The CDR3 reads CASSTLAGAEAGELFF. The CDR3 DNA follows: TGCGCCAGCAGCACCCTAGCGGGAGCTGAGGCCGGGGAGCTGTTTTTT. The complete variable domain, with remaining parts taken from reference TRBV5-1 and TRBJ2-2, reads KAGVTQTPRYLIKTRGQQVTLSCSPISGHRSVSWYQQTPGQGLQFLFEYFSETQRNKGNFPGRFSGRQFSNSRSEMNVSTLELGDSALYLCASSTLAGAEAGELFFGEGSRLTVL.